This TCR beta chain is drawn from a study of T cell responses to AZD1222 COVID-19 vaccine. Study-wide findings and caveats: The study reported that nearly half of spike-specific TCRs target unmutated variant regions.

Germline CDR1 is SGHRS and CDR2 is YFSETQ. CDR3 size: 18 residues. V lost 1 base to trimming and J lost 4 bases, with 21 bases between them. Produced via immunoSEQ multiplex PCR; TCRdb's table is partial and in-frame only. The table records 90,000 to 120,000 clones, roughly 90% of them present only once. Notes on this clone: Its antigen is not identified.

This specimen was peripheral blood, taken on day 0 of AZD1222 vaccination. The gene calls are TRBV5-1 and TRBJ2-1, with D possibly TRBD2 on 6 matching bases. This receptor was taken from an adult in good health. CDR3 nucleotides: TGCGCCAGCAGCTTGAGTCCAGCTGAGGTCCTAGCGTACAATGAGCAGTTCTTC. Amino acids: CASSLSPAEVLAYNEQFF.